Sequencing of this T cell receptor (beta chain) was carried out in a study of blood T cell repertoires in COVID-19. CDR3 length: 13 residues. The V gene lost 3 bases and the J gene lost 5 bases, with 5 bases spanning the gap. Germline loops: CDR1 LNHDA, CDR2 SQIVND (reference sequence). The method was immunoSEQ multiplex PCR; TCRdb's version includes in-frame clones alone and lacks a portion of them. This sample has about 100,000 clones, with around four fifths found just once. The TCR was taken from a woman aged 70-85 years with acute or convalescent COVID-19. This rearrangement joins TRBV19 to TRBJ1-6; D call uncertain. Sequencing was done on a sample of peripheral blood. The CDR3 sequence: CASSIRDNSPLHF. The CDR3 DNA sequence: TGTGCCAGTAGTATCCGGGATAATTCACCCCTCCACTTT.